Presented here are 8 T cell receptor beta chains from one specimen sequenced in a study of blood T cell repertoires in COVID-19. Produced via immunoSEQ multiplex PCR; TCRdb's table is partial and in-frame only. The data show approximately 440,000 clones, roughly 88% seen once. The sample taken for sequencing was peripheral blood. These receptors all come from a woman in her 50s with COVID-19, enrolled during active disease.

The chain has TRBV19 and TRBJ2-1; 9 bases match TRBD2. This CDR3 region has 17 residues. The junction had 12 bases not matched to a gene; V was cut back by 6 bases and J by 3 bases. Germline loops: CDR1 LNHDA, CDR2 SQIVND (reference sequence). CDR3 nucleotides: TGTGCCAGTAGCCCGAAGCCTACTAGCGGGCACTACAATGAGCAGTTCTTC. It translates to CASSPKPTSGHYNEQFF.

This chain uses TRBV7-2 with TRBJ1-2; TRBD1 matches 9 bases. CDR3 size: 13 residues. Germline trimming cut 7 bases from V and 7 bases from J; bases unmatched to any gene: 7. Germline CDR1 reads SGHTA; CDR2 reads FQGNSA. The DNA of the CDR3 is TGTGCCAGCACCCCGGGACAGGGTATTGGCTACACCTTC. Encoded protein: CASTPGQGIGYTF.

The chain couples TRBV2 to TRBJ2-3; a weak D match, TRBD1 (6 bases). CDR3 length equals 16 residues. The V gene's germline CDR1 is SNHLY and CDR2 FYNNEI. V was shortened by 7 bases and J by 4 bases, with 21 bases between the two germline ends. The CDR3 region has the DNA TGTGCCAGCAAAGGAGTTCGGCAGGGGTACGCAGATACGCAGTATTTT. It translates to CASKGVRQGYADTQYF.

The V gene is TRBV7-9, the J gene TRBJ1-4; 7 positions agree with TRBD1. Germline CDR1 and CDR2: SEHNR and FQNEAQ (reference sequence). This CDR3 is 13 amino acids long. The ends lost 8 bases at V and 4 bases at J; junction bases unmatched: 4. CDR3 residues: CASRQGNNEKLFF. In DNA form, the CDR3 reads TGTGCCAGCCGACAGGGTAATAATGAAAAACTGTTTTTT.

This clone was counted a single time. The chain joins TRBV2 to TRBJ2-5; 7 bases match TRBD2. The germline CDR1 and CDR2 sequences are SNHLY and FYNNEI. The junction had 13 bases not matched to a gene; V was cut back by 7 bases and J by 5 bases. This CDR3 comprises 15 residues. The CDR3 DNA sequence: TGTGCCAGCAAATCCGACAGCGGGGAGTATGAGACCCAGTACTTC. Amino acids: CASKSDSGEYETQYF.

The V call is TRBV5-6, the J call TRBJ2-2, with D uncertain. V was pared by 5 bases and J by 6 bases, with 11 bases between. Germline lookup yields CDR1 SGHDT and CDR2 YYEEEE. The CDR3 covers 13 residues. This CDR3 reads CASSLTGSGELFF. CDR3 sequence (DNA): TGTGCCAGCAGTCTCACTGGTTCCGGGGAGCTGTTTTTT.

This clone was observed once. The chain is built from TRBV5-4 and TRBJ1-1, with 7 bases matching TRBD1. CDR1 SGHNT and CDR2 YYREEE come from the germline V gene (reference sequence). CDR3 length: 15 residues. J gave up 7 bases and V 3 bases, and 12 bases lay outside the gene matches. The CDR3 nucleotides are TGTGCCAGCAGCTCCAGGGGGGCTCAAACAGGTGAAGCTTTCTTT. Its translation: CASSSRGAQTGEAFF.

The CDR3 spells CASSHPRGGTTTYEQYF. CDR3 coding DNA: TGTGCCAGCAGCCATCCTCGGGGGGGGACTACCACCTACGAGCAGTACTTC. The chain combines TRBV3-1 (or the pseudogene TRBV3-2) with TRBJ2-7; 8 positions match TRBD2. The CDR3 has 17 amino acids. CDR1 LGHDT and CDR2 YNNKEL come from the germline V gene (reference sequence). J lost 2 bases, V lost 3 bases, and 12 bases had no gene match.